Below are 26 T cell receptor beta chains sequenced from a single sample in a study of naive and memory T cell subsets listed by TCRdb under 2017. The library was prepared using UMI-ligation and nested PCR. The sequencing machine was an Illumina MiSeq. An equimolar mix of two oligonucleotides covering both TRBC1 and TRBC2 was used as the beta constant-region primer. TCRdb cleaned the public reads at Q25 with fastp, built clones with MiXCR and kept in-frame beta chains. Identical CDR3 proteins give one entry, which carries the most common genes and DNA. Recorded for this sample are 140,000 to 150,000 distinct CDR3 sequences; over 15% of them occurred a single time. Approximately 0.15% of the sample is in the top ten clones. Sequencing was carried out using naive CD4+ T cells from blood. This specimen's cell subset or site label, interpreted: naive T cells, CD45RA high CD27+. The source is a human donor in good health.

The J gene is TRBJ1-1, the V gene TRBV12-3 or TRBV12-4; 8 positions match TRBD1. This CDR3 has 15 residues. The ends lost 6 bases at V and 2 bases at J; junction bases unmatched: 8. The CDR3 sequence: CASRHEGQDNTEAFF. In nucleotides, the CDR3 is TGTGCCAGCAGACACGAGGGACAGGACAACACTGAAGCTTTCTTT.

The V and J genes are TRBV28 and TRBJ2-7; D is perhaps TRBD1 (6 bases). V lost 5 bases to trimming and J lost 2 bases, with 10 bases between them. This CDR3 is 13 amino acids long. CDR1 and CDR2 (germline): MDHEN, SYDVKM. The CDR3 loop reads CASSSRGPYEQYF. CDR3 coding DNA: TGTGCCAGCAGTAGCAGGGGCCCCTACGAGCAGTACTTC.

The rearrangement joins TRBV5-8 to TRBJ1-6; no reliable D call. The CDR3 is 16 residues long. Germline V CDR1 and CDR2: SGHTS, YDEGEE. V dropped 0 bases and J dropped 6 bases, with 13 bases sitting between them. DNA of the CDR3: TGTGCCAGCAGCTTGGCGAGGGTCTGGGGTAATTCACCCCTCCACTTT. Translation gives CASSLARVWGNSPLHF.

The V gene is TRBV7-2, the J gene TRBJ1-4; D possibly corresponds to TRBD1 (6 bases). V lost 3 bases to trimming and J lost 4 bases, with 18 bases between them. The CDR3 is 17 amino acids. Per germline, CDR1 SGHTA and CDR2 FQGNSA. CDR3: CASSFSHREGDNEKLFF. CDR3 DNA sequence: TGTGCCAGCAGCTTCTCCCACAGGGAAGGGGATAATGAAAAACTGTTTTTT. Complete variable domain (other parts from reference TRBV7-2 and TRBJ1-4): GAGVSQSPSNKVTEKGKDVELRCDPISGHTALYWYRQSLGQGLEFLIYFQGNSAPDKSGLPSDRFSAERTGGSVSTLTIQRTQQEDSAVYLCASSFSHREGDNEKLFFGSGTQLSVL.

This chain connects TRBV20-1 to TRBJ2-1, with a tentative D call TRBD2 (6 bases). The CDR3 extends over 17 amino acids. CDR1 and CDR2 (germline): DFQATT, SNEGSKA (reference sequence). The V and J ends lost 5 bases and 5 bases respectively, with 25 bases between them. This CDR3 reads CSAGRPRTPPMDNEQFF. The CDR3, as DNA: TGCAGTGCTGGGAGGCCGAGGACTCCGCCGATGGACAATGAGCAGTTCTTC.

Only a few counts were recorded for this clonotype. The chain combines TRBV12-3 or TRBV12-4 with TRBJ2-5; 8 bases are a match to TRBD1. V lost 8 bases to trimming and J lost 3 bases; unmatched junction nucleotides: 11. The CDR3 is 15 amino acids. CDR3 nucleotide sequence: TGTGCCAGCCGCGGACAGGGTGTTGTGGAAGAGACCCAGTACTTC. Its translation: CASRGQGVVEETQYF.

The chain carries TRBV6-2 or TRBV6-3 and TRBJ1-5, with 8 bases aligning to TRBD1. Germline CDR1 and CDR2: MNHEY and SVGEGT. The junction had 6 bases not matched to a gene; V was cut back by 6 bases and J by 2 bases. The CDR3 has 15 residues. The CDR3 region is CASRPGGSGNQPQHF. The CDR3 DNA follows: TGTGCCAGCAGACCAGGGGGCTCGGGCAATCAGCCCCAGCATTTT.

The rearrangement joins TRBV6-5 to TRBJ2-5; 10 bases match TRBD2. V dropped 6 bases and J dropped 1; count of bases not matched to a gene: 8. This CDR3 has 16 residues. From germline, CDR1 is MNHEY and CDR2 SVGAGI. The CDR3 DNA follows: TGTGCCAGCAGCAACGGACTAGCGGAACTCCAAGAGACCCAGTACTTC. Translating it yields CASSNGLAELQETQYF.

This clonotype was seen more than once but under ten times. The chain recombines TRBV14 with TRBJ2-7; 11 bases are shared with TRBD1. There are 15 residues in the CDR3. The V gene's germline CDR1 is SGHDN and CDR2 FVKESK. V was pared by 1 base and J by 5 bases, with 4 bases of the junction left unmatched. The CDR3 DNA is TGTGCCAGCAGCCAAGCCGGGACAGGGGGAAACGAGCAGTACTTC. It codes for CASSQAGTGGNEQYF.

V is TRBV12-3 or TRBV12-4 and J is TRBJ2-1, with D tentatively TRBD1 (5 bases). Trimming left V 6 bases short and J 6 bases short, with 9 bases between. The CDR3 extends over 12 amino acids. The CDR3 DNA sequence: TGTGCCAGCAGCAGACAGCTCAATGAGCAGTTCTTC. This gives the protein CASSRQLNEQFF.

The chain links TRBV12-5 to TRBJ1-2; 7 positions agree with TRBD1. CDR1 is LGHNT and CDR2 is FRNRAP in the germline V gene. The CDR3 extends over 16 amino acids. J was trimmed by 1 base and V by 4 bases; bases with no gene match: 9. In DNA form, the CDR3 reads TGTGCTAGTGGTTGGAGAACCGGGACAGTTAACTATGGCTACACCTTC. Protein sequence: CASGWRTGTVNYGYTF.

The chain couples TRBV6-6 to TRBJ2-3; D is unresolved. Germline CDR1 MNHNY, CDR2 SVGAGI (reference sequence). The CDR3 is made up of 16 amino acids. V dropped 0 bases and J dropped 0 bases, with 10 bases sitting between them. CDR3 sequence: CASSYSSHDSTDTQYF. As DNA, the CDR3 is TGTGCCAGCAGTTACTCGAGTCACGACAGCACAGATACGCAGTATTTT.

This clonotype was detected ten times or more. The J gene is TRBJ2-7, the V gene TRBV29-1; 10 bases align to TRBD2. The CDR3 length is 15 residues. CDR1 is SQVTM, CDR2 ANQGSEA, per germline. V lost 0 bases, J lost 4 bases, and 6 bases stayed unmatched. DNA of the CDR3: TGCAGCGTTGAAGATCCCCTAGCGGGAGCTTACGAGCAGTACTTC. This gives the protein CSVEDPLAGAYEQYF.

A few counts support this clonotype. The chain joins TRBV6-5 to TRBJ2-7; 14 bases are a match to TRBD2. CDR3 size: 16 residues. Germline loops: CDR1 MNHEY, CDR2 SVGAGI. J was trimmed by 4 bases and V by 6 bases; bases with no gene match: 8. The CDR3 is CASSPGLAGGKYEQYF. DNA of the CDR3: TGTGCCAGCAGCCCCGGACTAGCGGGAGGAAAGTACGAGCAGTACTTC.

The chain has TRBV6-5 and TRBJ1-4, with 7 bases identical to TRBD1. This CDR3 has 15 amino acids. V lost 6 bases to trimming and J lost 7 bases; unmatched junction nucleotides: 11. Germline CDR1 MNHEY, CDR2 SVGAGI. The CDR3 DNA sequence: TGTGCCAGCAGCAGGGGGACGAAACGGGGTGAAAAACTGTTTTTT. Protein product: CASSRGTKRGEKLFF.

This clonotype was seen a handful of times. V and J are TRBV28 and TRBJ2-3, with D tentatively TRBD1 (6 bases). CDR3 length equals 13 residues. The V end was cut by 9 bases, the J end by 3 bases, with 13 bases between. Germline V gene data show CDR1 as MDHEN and CDR2 as SYDVKM. DNA for the CDR3: TGTGCCAGTACAGGGACATGGACAGATACGCAGTATTTT. It translates to CASTGTWTDTQYF.

The J gene is TRBJ1-3, the V gene TRBV6-5; maybe TRBD1 (5 bases). The ends were cut back, 6 bases at V and 2 bases at J, with 11 bases in the middle. The CDR3 has 14 amino acids. From germline, CDR1 is MNHEY and CDR2 SVGAGI. The CDR3 spells CASSTGTAGNTIYF. In DNA form, the CDR3 reads TGTGCCAGCAGCACCGGGACGGCTGGAAACACCATATATTTT.

This clonotype appeared a few times. The gene calls are TRBV27 and TRBJ1-6; 8 positions agree with TRBD1. The CDR3 sequence is 14 residues long. Unmatched junction bases numbered 3, after V lost 4 bases and J lost 7 bases. Germline CDR1 reads MNHEY; CDR2 reads SMNVEV (reference sequence). CDR3 nucleotides: TGTGCCAGCAGTTCGGACAGGGTAAATTCACCCCTCCACTTT. Translating it yields CASSSDRVNSPLHF.

The chain combines TRBV2 with TRBJ2-1; tentatively, D is TRBD1 (6 bases). Germline V gives CDR1 SNHLY, CDR2 FYNNEI. CDR3 length: 21 residues. V lost 2 bases, J lost 0 bases, and 26 bases lay in between. The CDR3 loop reads CASSEPRGGTPTESSYNEQFF. CDR3 nucleotide sequence: TGTGCCAGCAGTGAACCACGGGGTGGGACACCGACCGAGAGCTCCTACAATGAGCAGTTCTTC.

This clonotype appeared a few times. This sequence joins TRBV25-1 and TRBJ2-7; D unresolved. The CDR3 spans 15 residues. V dropped 2 bases and J dropped 3 bases, with 14 bases sitting between them. The germline gives CDR1 MGHDK, CDR2 SYGVNS. The CDR3 DNA sequence: TGTGCCAGCAGTGAAGTAATAGCCGGGCGCTACGAGCAGTACTTC. It is translated as CASSEVIAGRYEQYF.

In this sample, this clonotype turned up a few times. The chain recombines TRBV6-5 with TRBJ1-5, with a tentative D call TRBD1 (5 bases). The CDR3 loop spans 17 amino acids. The V end was cut by 3 bases, the J end by 11 bases, with 26 bases between. Germline CDR1 is MNHEY and CDR2 is SVGAGI. CDR3: CASSYSSGAGARGAQHF. CDR3 DNA sequence: TGTGCCAGCAGTTATAGTAGTGGGGCCGGAGCGCGCGGGGCCCAGCATTTT.

V is TRBV20-1 and J is TRBJ2-5; a possible D gene is TRBD1 (5 bases). This CDR3 has 12 residues. V lost 6 bases, J lost 4 bases, and 12 bases lay in between. CDR1 and CDR2 from the germline V gene are DFQATT and SNEGSKA (reference sequence). CDR3 region: CSASSRAETQYF. The CDR3 nucleotides are TGCAGTGCGAGTAGCAGGGCAGAGACCCAGTACTTC.

The table lists this clonotype with a few counts. This chain connects TRBV29-1 to TRBJ2-7; TRBD2 agrees at 8 bases. Germline V gene sequence: CDR1 SQVTM, CDR2 ANQGSEA. V was clipped by 4 bases and J by 2 bases; unmatched bases: 7. This CDR3 contains 14 residues. The CDR3 region is CSVVVAGSAYEQYF. The CDR3, as DNA: TGCAGCGTTGTGGTAGCGGGGTCTGCCTACGAGCAGTACTTC.

This clonotype showed up just a few times. The genes are TRBV20-1 and TRBJ1-1; D uncertain. The CDR3 has 12 amino acids. The V gene's germline CDR1 is DFQATT and CDR2 SNEGSKA (reference sequence). Trimming took 3 bases from V and 8 from J, leaving 13 bases between them. The CDR3 protein is CSASIDGPEAFF. CDR3 DNA: TGCAGTGCTAGTATCGACGGTCCCGAAGCTTTCTTT.

This chain links TRBV4-1 with TRBJ2-3; D may correspond to TRBD1 or TRBD2 (5 bases each). Trimming stripped 0 bases from V and 0 bases from J, with 19 bases between. Per the germline V gene, CDR1 is MGHRA and CDR2 is YSYEKL. This CDR3 has 19 amino acids. As DNA, the CDR3 is TGCGCCAGCAGCCAAGATCGAATCTCGGGACGCCGTAGCACAGATACGCAGTATTTT. It encodes CASSQDRISGRRSTDTQYF.

The genes are TRBV6-2 or TRBV6-3 and TRBJ2-1, with D possibly being TRBD1 or TRBD2 (5 bases each). From germline, CDR1 is MNHEY and CDR2 SVGEGT. The CDR3 runs 18 residues. With 5 bases removed from V and 0 bases from J, the gap between germline ends came to 20 bases. In nucleotides, the CDR3 is TGTGCCAGCAGTGTCTTAACAGGACTGGAGAGCTCCTACAATGAGCAGTTCTTC. It yields the protein CASSVLTGLESSYNEQFF.